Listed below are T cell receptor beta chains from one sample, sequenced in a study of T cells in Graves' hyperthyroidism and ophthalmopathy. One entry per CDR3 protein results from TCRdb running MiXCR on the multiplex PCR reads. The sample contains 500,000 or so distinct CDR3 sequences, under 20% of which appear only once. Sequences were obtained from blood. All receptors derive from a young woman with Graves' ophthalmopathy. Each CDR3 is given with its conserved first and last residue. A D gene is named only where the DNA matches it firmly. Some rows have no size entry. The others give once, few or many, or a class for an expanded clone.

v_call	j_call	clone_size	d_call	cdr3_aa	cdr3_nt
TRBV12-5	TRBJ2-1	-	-	CASGAGLGTPFNEQFF	TGTGCTAGTGGTGCCGGACTCGGGACTCCCTTCAATGAGCAGTTCTTC
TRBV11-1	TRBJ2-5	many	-	CASSLRLYQETQYF	TGTGCCAGCAGCTTACGGTTGTACCAAGAGACCCAGTACTTC
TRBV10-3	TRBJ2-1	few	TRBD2	CAIGRGRDEQFF	TGTGCCATCGGAAGAGGGAGGGACGAGCAGTTCTTC
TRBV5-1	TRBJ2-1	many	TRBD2	CASSHSGTSGMDEQFF	TGCGCCAGCAGCCACTCCGGGACTAGCGGGATGGATGAGCAGTTCTTC
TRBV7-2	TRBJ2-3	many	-	CATSQGSADTQYF	TGTGCCACCTCACAGGGATCCGCAGATACGCAGTATTTT
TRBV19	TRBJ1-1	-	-	CASSMGGLNTEAFF	TGTGCCAGTAGTATGGGGGGGCTGAACACTGAAGCTTTCTTT
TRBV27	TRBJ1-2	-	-	CASSIKGGYGYTF	TGTGCCAGCAGCATAAAAGGCGGCTATGGCTACACCTTC
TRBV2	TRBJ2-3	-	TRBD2	CASTEGLAGGPDTQYF	TGTGCCAGCACCGAGGGACTAGCGGGGGGGCCAGATACGCAGTATTTT
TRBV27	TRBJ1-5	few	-	CASSLGGVNQPQHF	TGTGCCAGCAGTTTAGGGGGGGTCAATCAGCCCCAGCATTTT
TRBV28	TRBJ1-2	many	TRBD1	CASSGTGGGGYTF	TGTGCCAGCAGTGGGACAGGGGGAGGTGGCTACACCTTC
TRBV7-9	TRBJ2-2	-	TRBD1	CASSYAPGQGWNGELFF	TGTGCCAGCAGCTACGCGCCGGGACAGGGATGGAACGGGGAGCTGTTTTTT
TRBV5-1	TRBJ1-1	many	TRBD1	CASSIRQGLNTEAFF	TGCGCCAGCAGCATTCGACAGGGACTGAACACTGAAGCTTTCTTT
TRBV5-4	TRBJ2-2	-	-	CASSSLPRGAGELFF	TGTGCCAGCAGCTCACTCCCGCGGGGAGCCGGGGAGCTGTTTTTT
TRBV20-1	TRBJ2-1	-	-	CSASAGGGNEQFF	TGCAGTGCTAGCGCAGGGGGGGGGAATGAGCAGTTCTTC
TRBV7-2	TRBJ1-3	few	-	CASSLARVGNTIYF	TGTGCCAGCAGCTTAGCCAGGGTGGGAAACACCATATATTTT
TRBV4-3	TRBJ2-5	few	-	CASSQALAEIETQYF	TGCGCCAGCAGCCAAGCTCTAGCCGAGATAGAGACCCAGTACTTC
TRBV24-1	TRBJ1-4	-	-	CATSERGPSDGKLFF	TGTGCCACCAGTGAACGGGGCCCCTCCGACGGAAAACTGTTTTTT
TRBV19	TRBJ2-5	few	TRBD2	CATQQYRDGGETQYF	TGTGCCACCCAACAATACAGAGACGGGGGGGAGACCCAGTACTTC
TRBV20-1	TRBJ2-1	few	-	CSAGSVLNYNEQFF	TGCAGTGCTGGCAGTGTCCTGAACTACAATGAGCAGTTCTTC
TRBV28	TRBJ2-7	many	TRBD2	CASSSPGLAYEQYF	TGTGCCAGCAGTTCACCCGGACTAGCCTACGAGCAGTACTTC
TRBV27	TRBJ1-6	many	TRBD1	CASSLSTQGPLYNSPLHF	TGTGCCAGCAGTTTATCTACACAGGGGCCCCTCTATAATTCACCCCTCCACTTT
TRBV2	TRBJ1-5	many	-	CASSDTGRRDNQPQHF	TGTGCCAGCAGTGATACGGGGAGGAGGGACAATCAGCCCCAGCATTTT
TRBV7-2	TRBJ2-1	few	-	CASSYTGSSYNEQFF	TGTGCCAGCAGCTATACCGGGAGCTCCTACAATGAGCAGTTCTTC
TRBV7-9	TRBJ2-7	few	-	CASSRGTDYEQYF	TGTGCCAGCAGTCGCGGGACAGACTACGAGCAGTACTTC
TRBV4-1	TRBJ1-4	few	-	CASSQVTLKDNEKLFF	TGCGCCAGCAGCCAAGTTACGTTGAAGGATAATGAAAAACTGTTTTTT
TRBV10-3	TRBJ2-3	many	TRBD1	CASGGTGGTDTQYF	TGTGCCAGTGGCGGGACAGGGGGTACAGATACGCAGTATTTT
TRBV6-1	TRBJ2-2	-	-	CASSPFQVSGELFF	TGTGCCAGCAGCCCCTTCCAGGTTTCAGGGGAGCTGTTTTTT
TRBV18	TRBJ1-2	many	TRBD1	CASSLGTALSPGYTF	TGTGCCAGCTCACTTGGGACAGCCCTCTCCCCAGGCTACACCTTC
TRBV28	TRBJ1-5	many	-	CASSPGRQPQHF	TGTGCCAGCAGTCCAGGGAGACAGCCCCAGCATTTT
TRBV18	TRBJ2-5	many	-	CASSPLGETQYF	TGTGCCAGCTCACCCCTCGGAGAGACCCAGTACTTC
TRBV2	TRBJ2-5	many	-	CASTEEGLGGGETQYF	TGTGCCAGCACCGAGGAGGGGTTGGGGGGCGGAGAGACCCAGTACTTC
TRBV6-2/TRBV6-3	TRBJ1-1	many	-	CASRTVLNTEAFF	TGTGCCAGCAGGACAGTTTTGAACACTGAAGCTTTCTTT